This T cell receptor beta chain emerged from a study of blood T cell repertoires in COVID-19. Some clones are missing from TCRdb's copy, which holds only in-frame ones; the method was immunoSEQ multiplex PCR. The sample yields some 85,000 clones, about 70% seen once. In germline, CDR1 is SGHRS, CDR2 YFSETQ. This CDR3 is built from 15 residues. Between the trimmed V and J ends, which lost 4 bases and 5 bases, there was a span of 13 bases. The TCR was taken from an elderly woman with active or convalescent COVID-19. The sequenced sample was peripheral blood. This sequence joins TRBV5-1 and TRBJ1-6; D perhaps matches TRBD1 (6 bases). CDR3 residues: CASSAGVRDNSPLHF. The DNA for the CDR3 is TGCGCCAGCAGCGCAGGGGTTAGGGATAATTCACCCCTCCACTTT.